These 20 T cell receptor beta chains came from one sample sequenced in a study of cytomegalovirus exposure and HLA in healthy donors. The PCR made use of 60 Vbeta and 13 Jbeta primers. Sequenced by immunoSEQ multiplex PCR; TCRdb stores in-frame clones only, minus some. The sample yields about 140,000 clones, 82% seen once. Sequenced input: PBMCs. The receptors stem from a young man in good health and CMV-seropositive.

The CDR3 DNA is TGTGCCAGTAGTATCGGACTGGACGAGCAGTACTTC. It translates to CASSIGLDEQYF. The J gene is TRBJ2-7, the V gene TRBV19; possible D gene TRBD2, 5 bases. V lost 3 bases, J lost 5 bases, and 8 bases lay in between. Germline V lookup: CDR1 LNHDA, CDR2 SQIVND (reference sequence). This CDR3 has 12 residues.

In this sample, this clone turned up a few times. V is TRBV5-1 and J is TRBJ2-3, with a possible D match to TRBD2 (5 bases). From germline, CDR1 is SGHRS and CDR2 YFSETQ. The CDR3 has 14 amino acids. V shed 0 bases and J shed 6 bases, with 11 bases lying between them. CDR3 sequence: CASSLGRRADTQYF. Written as DNA, the CDR3 is TGCGCCAGCAGCTTGGGTCGGCGGGCGGATACGCAGTATTTT.

This clone was detected once. The chain couples TRBV6-1 to TRBJ2-7; possible D gene TRBD1, 6 bases. There are 16 residues in the CDR3. Germline V gives CDR1 MNHNS, CDR2 SASEGT. Trimming left V 0 bases short and J 2 bases short, with 14 bases between. The CDR3 here is CASSEALWGLTYEQYF. For the CDR3, the DNA is TGTGCCAGCAGTGAAGCGCTTTGGGGGCTTACCTACGAGCAGTACTTC.

The chain has TRBV6-5 and TRBJ1-1, with unresolved D. V was clipped by 5 bases and J by 3 bases, with 10 bases between them. This CDR3 comprises 13 residues. Germline CDR1 is MNHEY and CDR2 is SVGAGI. The DNA of the CDR3 is TGTGCCAGCAGTGAAGCCCCTTACACTGAAGCTTTCTTT. Its translation is CASSEAPYTEAFF.

The chain is built from TRBV14 and TRBJ1-1; 8 nucleotides agree with TRBD1. From germline, CDR1 is SGHDN and CDR2 FVKESK. CDR3 length: 16 residues. The J segment lost 0 bases and the V segment lost 4 bases, leaving 7 bases of the junction unmatched. The CDR3 loop reads CASSLRGQGMNTEAFF. DNA of the CDR3: TGTGCCAGCAGCCTCAGGGGGCAGGGAATGAACACTGAAGCTTTCTTT.

The chain has TRBV30 and TRBJ1-2; tentative D call: TRBD1 (5 bases). V was cut by 1 base and J by 3 bases, with 9 bases left in between. The CDR3 runs 13 residues. Germline V gene lookup returns CDR1 GTSNPN and CDR2 SVGIG (reference sequence). CDR3 DNA sequence: TGTGCCTGGAGTGATAGGGGTTACTATGGCTACACCTTC. Translated: CAWSDRGYYGYTF. The variable domain in full, completed from reference TRBV30 and TRBJ1-2, reads SQTIHQWPATLVQPVGSPLSLECTVEGTSNPNLYWYRQAAGRGLQLLFYSVGIGQISSEVPQNLSASRPQDRQFILSSKKLLLSDSGFYLCAWSDRGYYGYTFGSGTRLTVV.

The chain is built from TRBV5-4 and TRBJ2-2; 8 nucleotides match TRBD1. The V segment lost 2 bases and the J segment 1 base; nucleotides outside the gene matches: 1. Germline V gene lookup returns CDR1 SGHNT and CDR2 YYREEE (reference sequence). The CDR3 sequence is 15 residues long. The CDR3 DNA reads as TGTGCCAGCAGCTTCGGACAGGGGAACACCGGGGAGCTGTTTTTT. Translation: CASSFGQGNTGELFF. Using reference TRBV5-4 and TRBJ2-2 for the parts outside the CDR3, the full variable domain is ETGVTQSPTHLIKTRGQQVTLRCSSQSGHNTVSWYQQALGQGPQFIFQYYREEENGRGNFPPRFSGLQFPNYSSELNVNALELDDSALYLCASSFGQGNTGELFFGEGSRLTVL.

In DNA form, the CDR3 reads TGTGCCAGCACCTTGACTAGCGGGAGCCCCGGGGAGCTGTTTTTT. Protein product: CASTLTSGSPGELFF. The chain employs TRBV6-4 and TRBJ2-2, with TRBD2 matching 12 bases. The germline gives CDR1 MRHNA, CDR2 SNTAGT. The trim removed 7 bases at V and 6 bases at J, leaving 6 bases unmatched. The CDR3 has 15 amino acids.

This chain joins TRBV6-5 and TRBJ2-3, with 8 bases identical to TRBD2. The CDR3 loop spans 14 amino acids. Per germline, CDR1 MNHEY and CDR2 SVGAGI. The trim removed 4 bases at V and 0 bases at J, leaving 0 bases unmatched. The CDR3 DNA reads TGTGCCAGCAGTTCTAGCGGGAGCACAGATACGCAGTATTTT. Amino acid sequence: CASSSSGSTDTQYF.

J is TRBJ2-7 and V is TRBV11-3, with a weak D call TRBD1 (5 bases). This CDR3 is 16 amino acids long. V was trimmed by 3 bases and J by 1 base, leaving 16 bases between them. CDR1 and CDR2 (germline): SGHNT, YENEEA. Here the CDR3 reads CASSLGQGSMSYEQYF. The CDR3 DNA reads as TGTGCCAGCAGCTTGGGGCAGGGATCTATGTCCTACGAGCAGTACTTC.

In its sample, this clone was seen a few times. V is TRBV18 and J is TRBJ1-6; the match to TRBD1 covers 8 bases. CDR1 KGHSH and CDR2 LQKENI come from the germline V gene. J gave up 5 bases and V 6 bases, and 9 bases lay outside the gene matches. The CDR3 totals 16 residues. The CDR3 protein is CASSPRTGRDNSPLHF. Written as DNA, the CDR3 is TGTGCCAGCTCTCCCCGGACAGGGAGGGATAATTCACCCCTCCACTTT.

The gene calls are TRBV5-6 and TRBJ1-1; D is unclear. CDR3 size: 15 residues. The V end lost 0 bases, the J end lost 1 base, and 10 bases lay between the germline ends. Germline values: CDR1 SGHDT, CDR2 YYEEEE. The DNA of the CDR3 is TGTGCCAGCAGCTTGGCCCAGACATGGAACACTGAAGCTTTCTTT. This gives the protein CASSLAQTWNTEAFF. The full variable domain, with the rest looked up from reference TRBV5-6 and TRBJ1-1, is DAGVTQSPTHLIKTRGQQVTLRCSPKSGHDTVSWYQQALGQGPQFIFQYYEEEERQRGNFPDRFSGHQFPNYSSELNVNALLLGDSALYLCASSLAQTWNTEAFFGQGTRLTVV.

The chain couples TRBV7-9 to TRBJ1-1, with 8 bases fitting TRBD1. CDR1 is SEHNR and CDR2 is FQNEAQ in the germline V gene (reference sequence). This CDR3 spans 17 amino acids. The ends lost 3 bases at V and 0 bases at J; junction bases unmatched: 9. CDR3 bases: TGTGCCAGCAGCTTGGCCCTGGGACAGGTCATGAACACTGAAGCTTTCTTT. Translating gives CASSLALGQVMNTEAFF.

For this clone: At the DNA level, this CDR3 is encoded by other sequences in the same sample as well. V is TRBV5-1 and J is TRBJ2-5, with D hard to call. Germline V CDR1 and CDR2: SGHRS, YFSETQ. This CDR3 is 13 amino acids long. V was shortened by 0 bases and J by 5 bases, with 8 bases between the two germline ends. CDR3 in DNA: TGCGCCAGCAGCTTGGGCCCCCAGGAGACCCAGTACTTC. Amino acids: CASSLGPQETQYF.

V is TRBV7-9 and J is TRBJ2-1, with a tentative D call TRBD1 (6 bases). The CDR3 consists of 14 residues. Trimming took off 4 bases at V and 5 bases at J, with 12 bases between the two ends. CDR1 SEHNR and CDR2 FQNEAQ come from the germline V gene (reference sequence). In DNA, the CDR3 is TGTGCCAGCAGCTCCTACAGGGACAACAATGAGCAGTTCTTC. Translated: CASSSYRDNNEQFF.

This clone was seen only a few times. The V call is TRBV7-9, the J call TRBJ2-3; 10 bases align to TRBD2. Germline CDR1 SEHNR, CDR2 FQNEAQ (reference sequence). The CDR3 spans 15 residues. V trimming: 5 bases; J trimming: 2 bases; junction bases outside the gene matches: 4. The DNA of the CDR3 is TGTGCCAGCAGCATTACTAGCGGGACCACAGATACGCAGTATTTT. Protein: CASSITSGTTDTQYF.

The table lists this clone with a count of one. The rearrangement uses TRBV7-6 and TRBJ1-1; D uncertain. Germline V gene lookup returns CDR1 SGHVS and CDR2 FNYEAQ. V was pared by 3 bases and J by 5 bases, with 10 bases between. The CDR3 covers 13 residues. The CDR3 spells CASSFDYRTEAFF. CDR3 DNA: TGTGCCAGCAGCTTCGACTATCGGACTGAAGCTTTCTTT.

This clone came up a few times. V gene TRBV11-3 combines with J gene TRBJ2-1; D is ambiguous. The length of the CDR3 is 12 residues. The V gene's germline CDR1 is SGHNT and CDR2 YENEEA. V was trimmed by 6 bases and J by 7 bases, leaving 10 bases between them. CDR3 nucleotides: TGTGCCAGCAGTTCCAACTCTAATGAGCAGTTCTTC. It codes for CASSSNSNEQFF.

The rearrangement joins TRBV18 to TRBJ2-3; TRBD2 might be the D (5 bases). The V gene lost 5 bases and the J gene lost 2 bases, with 8 bases spanning the gap. CDR3 size: 13 residues. Germline V gives CDR1 KGHSH, CDR2 LQKENI. In nucleotides, the CDR3 is TGTGCCAGCTCAGAGACTAACACAGATACGCAGTATTTT. It encodes CASSETNTDTQYF.

The chain has TRBV19 and TRBJ1-2; the D is unclear. The CDR3 extends over 14 amino acids. Germline values: CDR1 LNHDA, CDR2 SQIVND (reference sequence). The V and J ends lost 1 base and 1 base respectively, with 7 bases between them. CDR3 DNA: TGTGCCAGTAGTATAGCAGGAAGTAACTATGGCTACACCTTC. Its translation is CASSIAGSNYGYTF.